Each of the 8 T cell receptor beta chains below was sequenced from the same sample in a study of CD8+ T cells in alopecia areata. Noted treatment: oral pan-JAK inhibitor, 5-10 mg twice daily. Extracted RNA was reverse transcribed into cDNA, the sequencing template. Sequencing was performed with immunoSEQ multiplex PCR; in TCRdb, only in-frame clones are kept and a portion is missing. The sample consists of 190,000 or so clones, under 60% of them appearing once. The sample in question was CD8+ T cells sorted from blood, obtained at week 24, from a patient treated with tofacitinib. The receptor source for this set is a human donor with alopecia areata.

The chain is built from TRBV30 and TRBJ1-2; D might be TRBD1 (5 bases). V was pared by 4 bases and J by 4 bases, with 13 bases between. The CDR3 covers 13 residues. Germline V gene data show CDR1 as GTSNPN and CDR2 as SVGIG (reference sequence). As DNA, the CDR3 is TGTGCCTGGACCCCTGGGGGTACCTATGGCTACACCTTC. Its protein product is CAWTPGGTYGYTF. Drawing the rest from reference TRBV30 and TRBJ1-2, the complete variable domain is SQTIHQWPATLVQPVGSPLSLECTVEGTSNPNLYWYRQAAGRGLQLLFYSVGIGQISSEVPQNLSASRPQDRQFILSSKKLLLSDSGFYLCAWTPGGTYGYTFGSGTRLTVV.

The chain recombines TRBV11-3 with TRBJ1-1; the D gene is possibly TRBD1 (6 bases). The CDR3 spans 15 residues. Germline CDR1 reads SGHNT; CDR2 reads YENEEA. Trimming left V 3 bases short and J 5 bases short, with 16 bases between. The CDR3 region is CASSFLSRGGTEAFF. For the CDR3, the DNA is TGTGCCAGCAGCTTTCTTTCTCGAGGGGGAACTGAAGCTTTCTTT.

The J gene is TRBJ2-3, the V gene TRBV29-1; TRBD2 matches 7 bases. This CDR3 contains 15 residues. The trim removed 1 base at V and 8 bases at J, leaving 12 bases unmatched. Germline values: CDR1 SQVTM, CDR2 ANQGSEA. The CDR3 DNA follows: TGCAGCGTTGAAGGGCGGGAGAAAGGTTTGGCTACGCAGTATTTT. Its translation: CSVEGREKGLATQYF.

CDR3 in amino acids: CASSQGLSQSYGYTF. For the CDR3, the DNA is TGTGCCAGCAGTCAGGGACTTTCACAAAGCTATGGCTACACCTTC. The gene calls are TRBV27 and TRBJ1-2, with D perhaps matching TRBD1 (5 bases). CDR3 size: 15 residues. The germline V and J ends were trimmed by 5 bases and 4 bases, with 17 bases remaining between them. Germline CDR1 is MNHEY and CDR2 is SMNVEV (reference sequence).

CDR3 amino acids: CASSSDWRWEYF. Here the CDR3 DNA reads TGTGCCAGCAGTTCAGATTGGAGATGGGAGTATTTT. The chain recombines TRBV27 with TRBJ2-3; D remains ambiguous. The CDR3 runs to 12 residues. Trimming stripped 4 bases from V and 13 bases from J, with 15 bases between. The germline gives CDR1 MNHEY, CDR2 SMNVEV (reference sequence).

This chain connects TRBV2 to TRBJ2-2; D not resolved. This CDR3 is 13 amino acids long. V lost 10 bases to trimming and J lost 2 bases, with 11 bases between them. Germline CDR1 is SNHLY and CDR2 is FYNNEI. The CDR3, as DNA: TGTGCCACTCGGGTCGACAACACCGGGGAGCTGTTTTTT. It yields the protein CATRVDNTGELFF.

V usage is TRBV27 and J usage is TRBJ2-5; D is unresolved. This CDR3 spans 13 amino acids. The germline V gene encodes CDR1 MNHEY and CDR2 SMNVEV (reference sequence). Trimming removed 0 bases from V and 1 base from J, with 3 bases in between. The CDR3 loop is CASSLSIQETQYF. CDR3 nucleotides: TGTGCCAGCAGTTTATCGATCCAAGAGACCCAGTACTTC.

Only a few counts were recorded for this clone. In DNA, the CDR3 is TGTGCCAGCAGCAGGGACAGGGGTCCCGAGCAGTACTTC. As protein: CASSRDRGPEQYF. The chain couples TRBV13 to TRBJ2-7; 10 bases map to TRBD1. The CDR3 contains 13 residues. From germline, CDR1 is PRHDT and CDR2 FYEKMQ (reference sequence). V lost 5 bases to trimming and J lost 6 bases; unmatched junction nucleotides: 4.